This passage covers 16 T cell receptor beta chains from one sample sequenced in a study of metastatic and nonmetastatic thyroid tumors. Each patient came to thyroid surgery without any prior treatment (of any kind). TCRdb re-called clones via MiXCR from the PCR reads. This repertoire shows some 27,000 clones, 20% to 25% found once; its top ten account for more than 2%. Sequenced sample: blood. The source of these receptors is a female donor with papillary thyroid cancer or a benign thyroid nodule (not recorded which). Some clones in this sample may be carry-over from other donors' samples.

In this sample, this clone turned up many times. The chain has TRBV24-1 and TRBJ2-1; D remains ambiguous. With 2 bases removed from V and 0 bases from J, the gap between germline ends came to 7 bases. CDR1 is KGHDR and CDR2 is SFDVKD in the germline V gene. There are 15 residues in the CDR3. The CDR3 protein is CATSDSMFSYNEQFF. The CDR3 coding sequence is TGTGCCACCAGTGATTCAATGTTCTCCTACAATGAGCAGTTCTTC.

The rearrangement links TRBV6-2 or TRBV6-3 to TRBJ2-7; 9 bases agree with TRBD2. V gave up 7 bases and J gave up 4 bases; unmatched junction bases: 8. The germline V gene has CDR1 MNHEY and CDR2 SVGEGT. The CDR3 has 14 amino acids. For the CDR3, the DNA is TGTGCCAGCACCGCGTGGCTAGCGGGATACGAGCAGTACTTC. Amino acids: CASTAWLAGYEQYF.

This clone qualifies as medium-sized. The V gene is TRBV6-5, the J gene TRBJ2-7; 7 bases line up with TRBD2. Germline lookup yields CDR1 MNHEY and CDR2 SVGAGI. V gave up 0 bases and J gave up 0 bases; unmatched junction bases: 2. This CDR3 region has 15 residues. As DNA, the CDR3 is TGTGCCAGCAGTTACTCTTCTAGCGGCTCCTACGAGCAGTACTTC. Protein: CASSYSSSGSYEQYF.

The chain uses TRBV27 and TRBJ1-1; a possible D gene is TRBD1 (6 bases). The CDR3 sequence is 16 residues long. The germline V and J ends were trimmed by 6 bases and 2 bases, with 19 bases remaining between them. Germline values: CDR1 MNHEY, CDR2 SMNVEV (reference sequence). The CDR3 reads CASRSQGSGVNTEAFF. In DNA form, the CDR3 reads TGTGCCAGCAGGTCCCAGGGGTCCGGGGTTAACACTGAAGCTTTCTTT.

The sample holds many counts of this clone. CDR3: CASTLGGTGAAGTEAFF. The CDR3 DNA reads as TGTGCCAGCACCCTAGGGGGGACAGGGGCCGCTGGGACTGAAGCTTTCTTT. The chain links TRBV12-3 or TRBV12-4 to TRBJ1-1; 10 nucleotides agree with TRBD1. The junction had 16 bases not matched to a gene; V was cut back by 7 bases and J by 5 bases. The CDR3 contains 17 residues.

This clone was seen at least ten times. This chain uses TRBV9 with TRBJ1-6, with TRBD1 as a possible D gene (5 bases). The CDR3 contains 15 residues. V shed 0 bases and J shed 10 bases, with 14 bases lying between them. Germline V gives CDR1 SGDLS, CDR2 YYNGEE. CDR3 DNA: TGTGCCAGCAGCGTAGGGGACTACGGACGCTCACCCCTCCACTTT. Translating gives CASSVGDYGRSPLHF.

This clone was observed at least ten times. V is TRBV20-1 and J is TRBJ2-1; D remains ambiguous. Trimming took off 0 bases at V and 8 bases at J, with 8 bases between the two ends. Per the germline V gene, CDR1 is DFQATT and CDR2 is SNEGSKA (reference sequence). The CDR3 spans 12 residues. CDR3 residues: CSARDWWDEQFF. In nucleotides, the CDR3 is TGCAGTGCTAGAGATTGGTGGGATGAGCAGTTCTTC.

This clone was seen repeatedly, ten times or more. The V and J genes are TRBV11-2 and TRBJ1-2, with D uncertain. V was pared by 4 bases and J by 3 bases, with 15 bases between. This CDR3 spans 15 amino acids. The germline V gene has CDR1 SGHAT and CDR2 FQNNGV. The CDR3 region is CASSSRMSPDYGYTF. CDR3 DNA sequence: TGTGCCAGCAGCTCGCGGATGAGTCCGGACTATGGCTACACCTTC.

This clone has ten or more counts. The rearrangement uses TRBV27 and TRBJ2-7; a weak D match, TRBD2 (5 bases). CDR1 is MNHEY, CDR2 SMNVEV, per germline (reference sequence). The length of the CDR3 is 16 residues. The ends were cut back, 4 bases at V and 2 bases at J, with 18 bases in the middle. The CDR3 DNA reads as TGTGCCAGCAGTTCCCCTGGAGCGGAGAAGGCCTACGAGCAGTACTTC. This codes for CASSSPGAEKAYEQYF.

Note on this clone: One end of the junction is discordant with germline, which a read error may explain. Additional DNA sequences in this sample encode the identical CDR3. The V and J genes are TRBV5-1 and TRBJ2-2; no clear D gene. The CDR3 loop spans 15 amino acids. Per the germline V gene, CDR1 is SGHRS and CDR2 is YFSETQ. DNA for the CDR3: TGCGCCAGCAGCCCCGGTACTGGGAACGCCGGGGAGCTGTTTTTT. Translated: CASSPGTGNAGELFF.

In this sample, this clone turned up many times. V and J are TRBV5-1 and TRBJ1-2; D is unclear. Deletions cut 2 bases from V and 3 bases from J, with 8 bases between. This CDR3 has 13 residues. Germline CDR1 reads SGHRS; CDR2 reads YFSETQ. The CDR3 sequence is CASSLRTDYGYTF. DNA for the CDR3: TGCGCCAGCAGCTTACGGACGGACTATGGCTACACCTTC.

This clone was seen ten or more times. The J gene is TRBJ2-7, the V gene TRBV29-1, with D maybe TRBD2 (6 bases). This CDR3 comprises 12 residues. V lost 8 bases to trimming and J lost 5 bases, with 16 bases between them. Looked up from germline, CDR1 is SQVTM and CDR2 is ANQGSEA. CDR3 bases: TGCAGCCACGACCGGGAGTTCCACGAGCAGTACTTC. It codes for CSHDREFHEQYF.

Ten or more counts support this clone. The chain recombines TRBV12-3 or TRBV12-4 with TRBJ1-1; D gene uncertain. Trimming removed 1 base at V and 0 bases at J, with 9 bases between. The CDR3 covers 15 residues. Written as DNA, the CDR3 is TGTGCCAGCAGTTTAGGCAGACTATTGAACACTGAAGCTTTCTTT. Translating it yields CASSLGRLLNTEAFF.

The chain employs TRBV7-3 and TRBJ2-7; no definite D call. V gave up 11 bases and J gave up 2 bases, with 25 bases separating them. The CDR3 is 16 amino acids. Germline V gene lookup returns CDR1 SGHTA and CDR2 FQGTGA. The CDR3 reads CAHSLRQWFSPYEQYF. In nucleotides, the CDR3 is TGTGCCCACAGCTTAAGGCAGTGGTTCTCCCCCTACGAGCAGTACTTC.

Worth noting for this clone: A junction boundary mismatches the germline segment, possibly from a read error. The rearrangement uses TRBV6-5 and TRBJ1-2, with D hard to call. CDR3 length: 14 amino acids. CDR1 is MNHEY, CDR2 SVGAGI, per germline. CDR3 sequence: CASATQVGYGGYTF. The CDR3 DNA sequence: TGTGCCAGCGCTACCCAAGTCGGGTATGGTGGCTACACCTTT.

This clone was seen many times. V gene TRBV9 combines with J gene TRBJ2-1; 13 bases agree with TRBD2. Germline CDR1 and CDR2: SGDLS and YYNGEE. Trimming removed 0 bases from V and 10 bases from J; junction bases left unmatched: 16. The CDR3 is 19 residues long. As DNA, the CDR3 is TGTGCCAGCAGCGTAGGGAACCTTCCCGGGACTAGCGGGGTACGGGAGCAGTTCTTC. Amino acid sequence: CASSVGNLPGTSGVREQFF.